The entry that follows covers one T cell receptor (beta chain) sequence. Its cognate antigen is unknown. The data were obtained in a study of shared clonotypes between healthy human individuals. Across the whole study: A few men and a couple of women, aged 18 to 49, were donors. Used for every donor were three CD4 naive, three CD4 memory, two CD8 naive and one CD8 memory plate. Study-level results: Between a few donors, naive CD4 clonotypes were shared at a level of about 5.3%.

Everyone who donated was a Caucasian adult who lived in Nashville, Tennessee. Germline lookup yields CDR1 MNHEY and CDR2 SMNVEV (reference sequence). Trimming shortened V by 2 bases and J by 0 bases, and 7 bases separated the two germline ends. This CDR3 is built from 14 residues. Profiled with immunoSEQ multiplex PCR; TCRdb holds only in-frame clones, not every one. The sample lists approximately 87,000 clones, roughly two thirds occurring once. V and J are TRBV27 and TRBJ2-5; D is perhaps TRBD2 (5 bases). The sequenced sample consisted of memory CD8+ T cells sorted from blood. As for subset: CD45RO+ cells pooled with CCR7-negative TemRA cells. The origin of this receptor is a man aged 25-45 years in good health. CDR3: CASSLRRNQETQYF. CDR3 nucleotide sequence: TGTGCCAGCAGTTTAAGGAGGAACCAAGAGACCCAGTACTTC.